The TCR beta chain under discussion was sequenced for a study of regulatory T cells in long-lasting Graves disease. The time point denotes: newly diagnosed GD, antithyroid drugs for less than 3 months. RNA from PBMCs was the source of the TCR library. American Thyroid Association guidelines defined how Graves' disease was diagnosed. General study points: TRBV28, TRBJ1-2 and TRBJ2-5 emerged as the favored segments in persistent disease. Possibly, too few samples lowered accuracy. Among persistent patients, a larger number of public clonotypes were shared (approximately 2,900) than among newly diagnosed patients (just over 950).

After removal of 1 base from V and 0 bases from J, the junction contained 11 bases not matched to a gene. Germline V lookup: CDR1 GTSNPN, CDR2 SVGIG (reference sequence). The CDR3 totals 19 residues. About this clonotype: The antigen is unknown.

Arm-PCR of CDR3 regions and iRepertoire HTBI primers were the basis on which TCR beta libraries were built. TCRdb re-analysed the multiplex PCR reads in MiXCR, keeping a single row per CDR3 protein. In the table there are some 250,000 distinct CDR3 sequences, around 20% of which are singletons. The clonotype originates from a female donor with Graves disease. J is TRBJ1-4 and V is TRBV30, with 10 bases aligning to TRBD1. This sample comprised peripheral blood mononuclear cells (PBMCs), obtained at new diagnosis, from a patient treated with antithyroid drugs. The CDR3 loop reads CAWSGTSGTGESTNEKLFF. The CDR3 DNA sequence: TGTGCCTGGAGTGGGACTAGCGGGACAGGGGAATCAACTAATGAAAAACTGTTTTTT.